This T cell receptor beta chain appears in the sequencing data of a study of blood T cell repertoires in COVID-19. On the study more broadly: Acute and convalescent COVID-19 specimens originated in the United States, Italy and Spain. Sample material is recorded as cDNA or gDNA derived from T cells, B-cell-depleted T cells, or PBMCs.

Germline CDR1 is SGHTA and CDR2 is FQGNSA. Trimming shortened V by 2 bases and J by 0 bases, and 7 bases separated the two germline ends. This CDR3 is 14 amino acids long. Clinical history reported by participants formed the basis on which cohorts were assigned. Only in-frame clones appear in the TCRdb table, and some are missing; sequencing was by immunoSEQ multiplex PCR. The sample includes about 140,000 clones, approximately 88% of them seen just once. Sequenced sample: PBMCs or T cells enriched from blood (not recorded which). The rearrangement links TRBV7-2 to TRBJ2-5; possibly TRBD1 for D (6 bases). This TCR derives from a man aged 35 to 55 with acute COVID-19. In DNA, the CDR3 is TGTGCCAGCAGCTTACACAGGGACCAAGAGACCCAGTACTTC. This gives the protein CASSLHRDQETQYF.